Below are 27 T cell receptor beta chains sequenced from a single sample in a study of blood T cell repertoires in COVID-19. Assay used: immunoSEQ multiplex PCR; TCRdb lists only in-frame clones, some missing. The data show hundreds of thousands of clones, with around 86% seen just once and approximately 12% held by the top ten. Material: peripheral blood. All receptors derive from a human donor in a cohort sampled during active COVID-19.

The chain links TRBV5-1 to TRBJ2-7; 10 nucleotides match TRBD2. This CDR3 comprises 16 residues. The trim removed 4 bases at V and 0 bases at J, leaving 7 bases unmatched. Germline CDR1 SGHRS, CDR2 YFSETQ. This CDR3 is CASSITSGVSSYEQYF. In nucleotides, the CDR3 is TGCGCCAGCAGCATCACTAGCGGGGTATCCTCCTACGAGCAGTACTTC.

The J gene is TRBJ2-5, the V gene TRBV9, with a weak D call TRBD2 (5 bases). The CDR3 runs 16 residues. Trimming removed 0 bases from V and 6 bases from J, with 18 bases in between. Germline V gene sequence: CDR1 SGDLS, CDR2 YYNGEE. Here the CDR3 DNA reads TGTGCCAGCAGCGTAGGGTCGGCTAGCACCGAGAAGACCCAGTACTTC. As protein: CASSVGSASTEKTQYF.

This sequence joins TRBV5-4 and TRBJ2-3; D is uncertain. Trimming took 4 bases from V and 4 from J, leaving 19 bases between them. Germline V CDR1 and CDR2: SGHNT, YYREEE (reference sequence). The CDR3 sequence is 16 residues long. The CDR3 is CASSPRSVTRSDTQYF. CDR3 nucleotide sequence: TGTGCCAGCAGCCCCCGCTCTGTGACTCGGTCAGATACGCAGTATTTT. The variable domain in full, with the rest retrieved from reference TRBV5-4 and TRBJ2-3, is ETGVTQSPTHLIKTRGQQVTLRCSSQSGHNTVSWYQQALGQGPQFIFQYYREEENGRGNFPPRFSGLQFPNYSSELNVNALELDDSALYLCASSPRSVTRSDTQYFGPGTRLTVL.

This clone was picked up a small number of times. The chain recombines TRBV28 with TRBJ1-6; 7 bases line up with TRBD1. V dropped 6 bases and J dropped 5; count of bases not matched to a gene: 7. Germline assignment: CDR1 MDHEN and CDR2 SYDVKM. The CDR3 has 15 amino acids. In DNA, the CDR3 is TGTGCCAGCAGGGGTTCAACAGGGGATAATTCACCCCTCCACTTT. The encoded protein is CASRGSTGDNSPLHF. The full variable domain, rest sourced from reference TRBV28 and TRBJ1-6, is DVKVTQSSRYLVKRTGEKVFLECVQDMDHENMFWYRQDPGLGLRLIYFSYDVKMKEKGDIPEGYSVSREKKERFSLILESASTNQTSMYLCASRGSTGDNSPLHFGNGTRLTVT.

The chain joins TRBV10-1 to TRBJ2-3, with TRBD2 matching 15 bases. CDR3 length: 19 residues. V shed 5 bases, J shed 0 bases, and the junction held 9 bases outside the gene matches. Germline-derived CDR1 and CDR2 are WNHNN and SYGVQD (reference sequence). CDR3 sequence (DNA): TGCGCCAGCAGTCCGGGACTAGCGGGAGGAGGGGCTAGCACAGATACGCAGTATTTT. Translated: CASSPGLAGGGASTDTQYF.

This clone showed up just a few times. The J gene is TRBJ2-2, the V gene TRBV5-4; 13 bases line up with TRBD2. CDR1 is SGHNT and CDR2 is YYREEE in the germline V gene (reference sequence). The CDR3 totals 17 residues. J was trimmed by 5 bases and V by 0 bases; bases with no gene match: 4. CDR3 region: CASSLGTSGSRTGELFF. The CDR3 DNA reads as TGTGCCAGCAGCTTGGGGACTAGCGGGAGCAGGACCGGGGAGCTGTTTTTT.

The chain couples TRBV7-9 to TRBJ2-2, with 7 bases identical to TRBD2. This CDR3 has 17 amino acids. Germline CDR1 and CDR2: SEHNR and FQNEAQ (reference sequence). The V gene end was trimmed by 4 bases and the J gene end by 1 base; junction bases not matched to a gene: 9. The CDR3 loop reads CASSSRLGGMNTGELFF. The DNA of the CDR3 is TGTGCCAGCAGCTCCCGGCTGGGAGGGATGAACACCGGGGAGCTGTTTTTT.

This clone appeared a few times. The CDR3 loop is CASSSRPIRVAGANVLTF. In nucleotides, the CDR3 is TGTGCCAGCAGCTCCCGCCCAATCCGGGTGGCTGGGGCCAACGTCCTGACTTTC. The chain employs TRBV7-9 and TRBJ2-6; D gene ambiguous. The CDR3 sequence is 18 residues long. Trimming removed 4 bases from V and 2 bases from J, with 18 bases in between. CDR1 and CDR2 (germline): SEHNR, FQNEAQ (reference sequence).

This chain joins TRBV5-1 and TRBJ2-3; 14 nucleotides line up with TRBD2. V dropped 0 bases and J dropped 2; count of bases not matched to a gene: 5. Germline lookup yields CDR1 SGHRS and CDR2 YFSETQ. The CDR3 spans 18 residues. The DNA for the CDR3 is TGCGCCAGCAGCTTGGACAAGGGACTAGCGGGAGCCACAGATACGCAGTATTTT. Translating it yields CASSLDKGLAGATDTQYF.

V gene TRBV3-1 (or the pseudogene TRBV3-2) combines with J gene TRBJ1-6, with 7 bases matching TRBD1. Germline assignment: CDR1 LGHDT and CDR2 YNNKEL (reference sequence). After removal of 3 bases from V and 13 bases from J, the junction contained 9 bases not matched to a gene. CDR3 size: 14 residues. For the CDR3, the DNA is TGTGCCAGCAGCCAGGCAGGAGGGGGACAGCCCCTCCACTTT. It is translated as CASSQAGGGQPLHF.

The rearrangement joins TRBV7-3 to TRBJ2-1; 13 bases fit TRBD2. CDR3 length: 17 amino acids. Germline loops: CDR1 SGHTA, CDR2 FQGTGA. J gave up 8 bases and V 2 bases, and 9 bases lay outside the gene matches. The CDR3 DNA reads TGTGCCAGCAGCTTAGTTTCCGGGACTAGCGGGAATTATGAGCAGTTCTTC. Residues: CASSLVSGTSGNYEQFF.

The chain couples TRBV7-2 to TRBJ2-2, with D unresolved. V shed 2 bases and J shed 4 bases, with 8 bases lying between them. CDR1 and CDR2 (germline): SGHTA, FQGNSA. The CDR3 length is 14 residues. CDR3 sequence: CASSLIRTTGELFF. The CDR3 coding sequence is TGTGCCAGCAGCTTAATCAGAACCACCGGGGAGCTGTTTTTT.

V and J are TRBV5-1 and TRBJ1-2; a weak D match, TRBD1 (6 bases). This CDR3 region has 21 residues. CDR1 and CDR2 from the germline V gene are SGHRS and YFSETQ. V was trimmed by 7 bases and J by 3 bases, leaving 37 bases between them. CDR3: CASPGKVWLVGRGWTYYGYTF. The CDR3 nucleotides read TGCGCCAGCCCGGGGAAAGTATGGTTGGTCGGCAGGGGTTGGACTTACTATGGCTACACCTTC.

The V and J genes are TRBV3-1 (or the pseudogene TRBV3-2) and TRBJ2-1; possibly TRBD2 for D (6 bases). Germline loops: CDR1 LGHDT, CDR2 YNNKEL (reference sequence). The CDR3 length is 15 residues. Trimming took 9 bases from V and 7 from J, leaving 22 bases between them. This CDR3 is CASTSPGRSWNEQFF. The DNA for the CDR3 is TGTGCCAGTACCTCCCCCGGGAGATCTTGGAATGAGCAGTTCTTC.

This rearrangement joins TRBV18 to TRBJ2-7; TRBD2 agrees at 8 bases. Trimming removed 5 bases from V and 4 bases from J; junction bases left unmatched: 7. Germline V gene lookup returns CDR1 KGHSH and CDR2 LQKENI. This CDR3 contains 14 residues. DNA for the CDR3: TGTGCCAGCTCAGGACTAGCAGAACGATACGAGCAGTACTTC. It is translated as CASSGLAERYEQYF.

The chain has TRBV27 and TRBJ2-7; 10 nucleotides agree with TRBD1. The CDR3 contains 17 residues. With V trimmed by 5 bases and J by 2 bases, 12 bases remained unmatched. The germline CDR1 and CDR2 sequences are MNHEY and SMNVEV (reference sequence). CDR3 protein: CASSPKATGTGAYEQYF. The CDR3 nucleotides are TGTGCCAGCAGTCCTAAAGCCACCGGGACAGGGGCCTACGAGCAGTACTTC.

This chain uses TRBV7-3 with TRBJ2-2; 8 positions match TRBD2. Germline CDR1 and CDR2: SGHTA and FQGTGA. The CDR3 extends over 15 amino acids. The J segment lost 1 base and the V segment lost 5 bases, leaving 3 bases of the junction unmatched. This CDR3 reads CASSQTSENTGELFF. The CDR3 DNA reads as TGTGCCAGCAGCCAGACTAGCGAGAACACCGGGGAGCTGTTTTTT.

The rearrangement joins TRBV27 to TRBJ2-3; TRBD2 aligns across 16 bases. The germline V gene has CDR1 MNHEY and CDR2 SMNVEV (reference sequence). The CDR3 contains 18 residues. V lost 6 bases, J lost 2 bases, and 8 bases stayed unmatched. For the CDR3, the DNA is TGTGCCAGCAGCCTGGGACTAGCGGGAGGGCCGAACACAGATACGCAGTATTTT. It yields the protein CASSLGLAGGPNTDTQYF.

The chain recombines TRBV19 with TRBJ2-5, with TRBD2 as a possible D gene (6 bases). CDR1 and CDR2 (germline): LNHDA, SQIVND (reference sequence). There are 12 residues in the CDR3. The V end lost 9 bases, the J end lost 1 base, and 9 bases lay between the germline ends. The CDR3 sequence is CASGGFQETQYF. CDR3 in DNA: TGTGCCAGCGGGGGATTCCAAGAGACCCAGTACTTC. Drawing the rest from reference TRBV19 and TRBJ2-5, the complete variable domain is DGGITQSPKYLFRKEGQNVTLSCEQNLNHDAMYWYRQDPGQGLRLIYYSQIVNDFQKGDIAEGYSVSREKKESFPLTVTSAQKNPTAFYLCASGGFQETQYFGPGTRLLVL.

The chain couples TRBV7-8 to TRBJ2-7; D is perhaps TRBD2 (6 bases). Trimming removed 4 bases at V and 3 bases at J, with 13 bases between. The germline V gene encodes CDR1 SGHVS and CDR2 FQNEAQ. The CDR3 contains 14 residues. CDR3 nucleotide sequence: TGTGCCAGCAGCTCCCATCGGACTAACTACGAGCAGTACTTC. As protein: CASSSHRTNYEQYF.

In nucleotides, the CDR3 is TGTGCCAGCACCCTAGATACGAATAATTCACCCCTCCACTTT. Protein sequence: CASTLDTNNSPLHF. This sequence joins TRBV28 and TRBJ1-6; no clear D gene. The CDR3 contains 14 residues. V lost 7 bases to trimming and J lost 5 bases, with 12 bases between them. In germline, CDR1 is MDHEN, CDR2 SYDVKM.

V usage is TRBV5-1 and J usage is TRBJ1-1; 9 bases are a match to TRBD1. Germline CDR1 SGHRS, CDR2 YFSETQ. The CDR3 sequence is 15 residues long. V was pared by 5 bases and J by 1 base, with 6 bases of the junction left unmatched. CDR3 bases: TGCGCCAGCAGACGGGGGACAGGGACGAACACTGAAGCTTTCTTT. This translates into CASRRGTGTNTEAFF.

The gene calls are TRBV18 and TRBJ1-2; 9 positions match TRBD1. The CDR3 length is 12 residues. Looked up from germline, CDR1 is KGHSH and CDR2 is LQKENI. Losses at the gene ends were 6 bases for V and 13 bases for J; bases not matched to a gene: 9. The CDR3 loop reads CASSQQGAEGTF. CDR3 in DNA: TGTGCCAGCTCCCAACAGGGGGCGGAGGGCACCTTC.

The chain combines TRBV28 with TRBJ2-7; 8 bases fit TRBD2. CDR3 size: 15 residues. CDR1 and CDR2 (germline): MDHEN, SYDVKM. J lost 2 bases, V lost 4 bases, and 7 bases had no gene match. The CDR3 coding sequence is TGTGCCAGCAGTTCGGGAGGGGACCCCCCCTACGAGCAGTACTTC. As protein: CASSSGGDPPYEQYF.

In its sample, this clone was seen once. The rearrangement links TRBV30 to TRBJ1-5, with a possible D match to TRBD1 (6 bases). Trimming took 0 bases from V and 4 from J, leaving 16 bases between them. The germline V gene encodes CDR1 GTSNPN and CDR2 SVGIG (reference sequence). The CDR3 spans 16 residues. Written as DNA, the CDR3 is TGTGCCTGGAGTGTACCCGGGACACAGGGAAATCAGCCCCAGCATTTT. It yields the protein CAWSVPGTQGNQPQHF.

The genes are TRBV19 and TRBJ2-7; perhaps TRBD1 as D (5 bases). The germline gives CDR1 LNHDA, CDR2 SQIVND (reference sequence). CDR3 size: 14 residues. V lost 9 bases to trimming and J lost 4 bases, with 19 bases between them. The CDR3 nucleotides are TGTGCCAGAGGGGAAAGGTCCAACGGATACGAGCAGTACTTC. Protein sequence: CARGERSNGYEQYF.

The V and J genes are TRBV6-1 and TRBJ2-1, with TRBD2 matching over 10 bases. CDR3 length: 18 residues. V shed 3 bases, J shed 0 bases, and the junction held 8 bases outside the gene matches. In germline, CDR1 is MNHNS, CDR2 SASEGT. In nucleotides, the CDR3 is TGTGCCAGCAGTGACCGGACTAGCGGCCCGAGCTCCTACAATGAGCAGTTCTTC. This translates into CASSDRTSGPSSYNEQFF.